A single T cell receptor (beta chain) is shown here with its context. The CDR3 is 15 amino acids. The germline V gene has CDR1 SGHRS and CDR2 YFSETQ. Trimming cost V 3 bases and J 0 bases, with 10 bases left between them. In the original analysis: Nucleated cell counts were estimated from reference gene primer amplification. Data came from immunoSEQ multiplex PCR; TCRdb stores just in-frame clones and leaves some out. For V, J and clone size, that table is used; D and trimming come from the DNA. This sample has some 130,000 clones, with around 83% found just once. This record comes from a study of blood T cell repertoires in COVID-19. Study background: The United States, Italy and Spain were the sources of the acute and convalescent COVID-19 samples. Sample material is recorded as cDNA or gDNA derived from T cells, B-cell-depleted T cells, or PBMCs.

The TCR originated in a human donor in a cohort sampled during active COVID-19. Sample: peripheral blood. The V call is TRBV5-1, the J call TRBJ1-3; no clear D gene. In DNA form, the CDR3 reads TGCGCCAGCAGCTCCAGTCTTCGCTCTGGAAACACCATATATTTT. It yields the protein CASSSSLRSGNTIYF.